Sequencing of this TCR beta chain was carried out in a study of OX40 agonist ivuxolimab in advanced cancers. Prior autoimmune disease or systemic immunosuppression barred patients. Repertoires were generated with immunoSEQ multiplex PCR, while TCRdb's copy carries only in-frame clones and drops some. The table includes 40,000 to 60,000 clones, around 80% detected once. In this sample, this clone is medium-sized. This clonotype was obtained from an adult with an advanced solid tumor such as melanoma, head and neck, liver or kidney cancer. Sequenced here: CD4+ or CD8+ T cells sorted from blood, sampled in a trial of the OX40 agonist ivuxolimab.

CDR3 DNA: TGTGCCAGCAGTTTATCTTCGGGGGCCCCCTATGGCTACACCTTC. Its protein is CASSLSSGAPYGYTF. This chain connects TRBV27 to TRBJ1-2, with D tentatively TRBD1 (6 bases). Trimming shortened V by 0 bases and J by 4 bases, and 12 bases separated the two germline ends. From germline, CDR1 is MNHEY and CDR2 SMNVEV (reference sequence). The length of the CDR3 is 15 residues.